This T cell receptor (beta chain) is drawn from a study of OX40 agonist ivuxolimab in advanced cancers. General study findings and limits: Expanded peripheral T-cell antigen specificity went undetermined.

Assay used: immunoSEQ multiplex PCR; TCRdb lists only in-frame clones, some missing. The data hold around 100,000 clones, with around 93% observed a single time. Remarks on this clone: Its target is not known.

This TCR was recovered from an adult with an advanced solid tumor such as melanoma, head and neck, liver or kidney cancer. The sample in question was CD4+ or CD8+ T cells sorted from blood, obtained in a trial of the OX40 agonist ivuxolimab.

The CDR3 loop is CASSGTQGNTIYF. CDR3 in DNA: TGTGCCAGCAGCGGGACTCAAGGAAACACCATATATTTT. The chain combines TRBV7-8 with TRBJ1-3; tentatively, D is TRBD1 (5 bases). Germline assignment: CDR1 SGHVS and CDR2 FQNEAQ. The CDR3 runs 13 residues. Deletions cut 5 bases from V and 4 bases from J, with 9 bases between.